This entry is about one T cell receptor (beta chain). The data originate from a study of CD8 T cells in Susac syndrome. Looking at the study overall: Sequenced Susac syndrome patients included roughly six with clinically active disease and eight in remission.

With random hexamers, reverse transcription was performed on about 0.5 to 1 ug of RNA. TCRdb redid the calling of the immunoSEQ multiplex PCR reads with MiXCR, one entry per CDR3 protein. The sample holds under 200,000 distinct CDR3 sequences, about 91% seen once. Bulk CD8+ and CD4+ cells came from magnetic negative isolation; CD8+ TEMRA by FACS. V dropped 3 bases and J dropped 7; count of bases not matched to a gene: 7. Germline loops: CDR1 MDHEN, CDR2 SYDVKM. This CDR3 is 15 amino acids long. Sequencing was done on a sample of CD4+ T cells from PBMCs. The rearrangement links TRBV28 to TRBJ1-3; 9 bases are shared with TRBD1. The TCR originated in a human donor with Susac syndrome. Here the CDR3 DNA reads TGTGCCAGCAGTTTGCCGGACAGGGGTGGTAACACCATATATTTT. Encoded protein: CASSLPDRGGNTIYF.